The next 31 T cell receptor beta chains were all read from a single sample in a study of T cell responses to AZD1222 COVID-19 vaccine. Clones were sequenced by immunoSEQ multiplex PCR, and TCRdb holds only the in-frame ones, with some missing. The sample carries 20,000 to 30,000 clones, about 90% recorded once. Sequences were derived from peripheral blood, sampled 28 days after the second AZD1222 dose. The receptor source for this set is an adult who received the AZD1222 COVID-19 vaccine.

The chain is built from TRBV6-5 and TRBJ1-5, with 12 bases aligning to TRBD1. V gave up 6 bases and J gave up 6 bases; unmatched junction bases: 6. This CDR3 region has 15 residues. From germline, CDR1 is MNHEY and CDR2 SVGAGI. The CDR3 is CASRGTGGAVQPQHF. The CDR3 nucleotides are TGTGCCAGCAGAGGGACAGGGGGCGCGGTTCAGCCCCAGCATTTT.

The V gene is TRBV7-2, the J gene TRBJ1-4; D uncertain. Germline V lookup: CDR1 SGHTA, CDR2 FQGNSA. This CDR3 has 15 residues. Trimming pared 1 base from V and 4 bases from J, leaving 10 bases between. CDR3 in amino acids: CASSLGAEINEKLFF. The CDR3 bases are TGTGCCAGCAGCTTAGGGGCAGAGATTAATGAAAAACTGTTTTTT.

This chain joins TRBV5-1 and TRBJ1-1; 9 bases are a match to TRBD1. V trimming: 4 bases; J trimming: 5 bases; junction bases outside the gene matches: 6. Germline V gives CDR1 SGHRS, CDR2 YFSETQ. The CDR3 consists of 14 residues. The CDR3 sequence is CASSLTGGRTEAFF. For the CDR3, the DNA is TGCGCCAGCAGCCTTACAGGGGGCCGGACTGAAGCTTTCTTT.

CDR3 residues: CAISALAETSPSTDTQYF. The CDR3 DNA follows: TGTGCCATCAGTGCTCTCGCCGAGACCAGCCCAAGCACAGATACGCAGTATTTT. The gene calls are TRBV10-3 and TRBJ2-3, with unresolved D. The CDR3 runs to 18 residues. Looked up from germline, CDR1 is ENHRY and CDR2 is SYGVKD. With 4 bases removed from V and 0 bases from J, the gap between germline ends came to 20 bases.

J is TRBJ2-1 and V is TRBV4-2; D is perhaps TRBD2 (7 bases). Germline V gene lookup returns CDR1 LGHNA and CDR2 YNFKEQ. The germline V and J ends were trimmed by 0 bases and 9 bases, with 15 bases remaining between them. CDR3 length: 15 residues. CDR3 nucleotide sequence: TGTGCCAGCAGCCAAGATCGAGGGGGGGCCGGTGAGCAGTTCTTC. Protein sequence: CASSQDRGGAGEQFF.

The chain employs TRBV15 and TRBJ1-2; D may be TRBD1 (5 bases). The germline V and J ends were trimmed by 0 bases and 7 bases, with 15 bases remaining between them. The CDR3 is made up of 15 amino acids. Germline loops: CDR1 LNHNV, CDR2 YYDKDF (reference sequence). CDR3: CATSRDKLGASGYTF. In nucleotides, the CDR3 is TGTGCCACCAGCAGAGATAAGCTTGGGGCTTCTGGCTACACCTTC.

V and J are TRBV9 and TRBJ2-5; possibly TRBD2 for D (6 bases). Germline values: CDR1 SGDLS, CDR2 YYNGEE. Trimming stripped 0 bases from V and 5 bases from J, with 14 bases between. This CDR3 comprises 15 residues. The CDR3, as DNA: TGTGCCAGCAGCGTAGGGGGCGGGGCGGGGGAGACCCAGTACTTC. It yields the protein CASSVGGGAGETQYF. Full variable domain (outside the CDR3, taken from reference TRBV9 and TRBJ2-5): DSGVTQTPKHLITATGQRVTLRCSPRSGDLSVYWYQQSLDQGLQFLIQYYNGEERAKGNILERFSAQQFPDLHSELNLSSLELGDSALYFCASSVGGGAGETQYFGPGTRLLVL.

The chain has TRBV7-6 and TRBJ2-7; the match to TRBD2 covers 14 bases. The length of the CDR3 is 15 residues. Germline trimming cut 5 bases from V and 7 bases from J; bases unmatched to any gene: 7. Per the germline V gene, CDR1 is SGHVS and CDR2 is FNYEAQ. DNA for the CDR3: TGTGCCAGCAGCCCAGAGGGACTAGCGGGGGTTGAGCAGTACTTC. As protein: CASSPEGLAGVEQYF.

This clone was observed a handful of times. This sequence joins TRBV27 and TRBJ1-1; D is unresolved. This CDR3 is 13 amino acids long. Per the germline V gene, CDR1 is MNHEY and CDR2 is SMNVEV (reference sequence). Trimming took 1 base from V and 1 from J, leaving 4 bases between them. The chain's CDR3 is CASSLYRNTEAFF. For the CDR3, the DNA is TGTGCCAGCAGTTTATATAGGAACACTGAAGCTTTCTTT.

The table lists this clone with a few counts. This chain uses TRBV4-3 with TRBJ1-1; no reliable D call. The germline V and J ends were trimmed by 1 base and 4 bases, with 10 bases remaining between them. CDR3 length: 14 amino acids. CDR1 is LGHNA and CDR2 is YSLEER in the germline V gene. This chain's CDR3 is CASSQAIRGTEAFF. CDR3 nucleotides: TGCGCCAGCAGCCAAGCCATCCGGGGCACTGAAGCTTTCTTT.

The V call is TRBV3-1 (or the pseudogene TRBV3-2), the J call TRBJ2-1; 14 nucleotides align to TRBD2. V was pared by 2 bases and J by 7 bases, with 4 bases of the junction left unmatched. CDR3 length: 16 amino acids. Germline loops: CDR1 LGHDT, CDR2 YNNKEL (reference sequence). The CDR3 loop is CASSQPRTSGGNEQFF. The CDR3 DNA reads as TGTGCCAGCAGCCAACCTCGGACTAGCGGGGGGAATGAGCAGTTCTTC.

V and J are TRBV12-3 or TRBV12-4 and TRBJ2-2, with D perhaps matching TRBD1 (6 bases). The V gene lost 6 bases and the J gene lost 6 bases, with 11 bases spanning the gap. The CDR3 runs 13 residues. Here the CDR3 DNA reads TGTGCCAGCAGCCGGGACACTGCCGGGGAGCTGTTTTTT. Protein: CASSRDTAGELFF.

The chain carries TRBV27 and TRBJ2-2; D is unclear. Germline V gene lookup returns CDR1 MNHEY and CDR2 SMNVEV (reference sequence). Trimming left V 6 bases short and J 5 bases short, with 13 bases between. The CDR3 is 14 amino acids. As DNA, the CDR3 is TGTGCCAGCAGAACAAACCTGGGGACCGGGGAGCTGTTTTTT. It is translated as CASRTNLGTGELFF.

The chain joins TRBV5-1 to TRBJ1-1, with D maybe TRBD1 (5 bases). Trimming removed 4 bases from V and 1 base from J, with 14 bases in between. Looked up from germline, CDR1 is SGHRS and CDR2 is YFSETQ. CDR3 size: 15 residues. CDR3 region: CASSAQGLPNTEAFF. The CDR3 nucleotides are TGCGCCAGCAGCGCCCAGGGTCTACCGAACACTGAAGCTTTCTTT. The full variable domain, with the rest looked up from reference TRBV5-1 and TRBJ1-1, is KAGVTQTPRYLIKTRGQQVTLSCSPISGHRSVSWYQQTPGQGLQFLFEYFSETQRNKGNFPGRFSGRQFSNSRSEMNVSTLELGDSALYLCASSAQGLPNTEAFFGQGTRLTVV.

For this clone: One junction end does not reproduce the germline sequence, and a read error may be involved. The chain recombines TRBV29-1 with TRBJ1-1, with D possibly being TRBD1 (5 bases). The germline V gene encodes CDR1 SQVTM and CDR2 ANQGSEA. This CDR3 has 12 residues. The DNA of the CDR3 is TGCAGCGTGGAAGTTCGGGGGGGTGAAGCTTTCTTT. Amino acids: CSVEVRGGEAFF.

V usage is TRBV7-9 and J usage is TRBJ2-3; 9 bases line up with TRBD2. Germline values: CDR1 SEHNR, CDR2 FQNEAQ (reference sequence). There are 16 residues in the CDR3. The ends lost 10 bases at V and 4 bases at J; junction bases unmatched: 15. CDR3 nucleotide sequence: TGTGCCACCCAACCCAGATCAGCGGGGGGCGCAGATACGCAGTATTTT. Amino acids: CATQPRSAGGADTQYF.

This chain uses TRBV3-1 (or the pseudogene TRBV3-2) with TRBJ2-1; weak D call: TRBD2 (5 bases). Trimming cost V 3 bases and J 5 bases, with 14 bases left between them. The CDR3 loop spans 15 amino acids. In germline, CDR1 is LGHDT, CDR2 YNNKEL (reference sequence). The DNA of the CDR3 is TGTGCCAGCAGCCAGTCGCTAGCAAAAAACAATGAGCAGTTCTTC. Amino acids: CASSQSLAKNNEQFF.

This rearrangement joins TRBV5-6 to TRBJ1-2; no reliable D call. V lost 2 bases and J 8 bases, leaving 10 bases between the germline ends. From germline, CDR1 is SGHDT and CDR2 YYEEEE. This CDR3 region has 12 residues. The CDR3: CASSFSREGYTF. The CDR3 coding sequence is TGTGCCAGCAGCTTCTCGCGGGAAGGCTACACCTTC.

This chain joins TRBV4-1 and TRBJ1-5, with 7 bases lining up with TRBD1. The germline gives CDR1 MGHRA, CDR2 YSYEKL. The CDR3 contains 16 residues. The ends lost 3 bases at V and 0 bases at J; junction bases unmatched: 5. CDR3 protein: CASSQLTGHSNQPQHF. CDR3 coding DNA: TGCGCCAGCAGCCAGCTGACAGGGCATAGCAATCAGCCCCAGCATTTT.

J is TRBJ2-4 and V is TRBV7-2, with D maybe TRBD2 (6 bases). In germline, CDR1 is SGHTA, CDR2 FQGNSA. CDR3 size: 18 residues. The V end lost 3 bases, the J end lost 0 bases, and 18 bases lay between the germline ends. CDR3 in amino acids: CASSLFAGTAIAKNIQYF. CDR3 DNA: TGTGCCAGCAGCTTGTTCGCCGGGACTGCCATAGCCAAAAACATTCAGTACTTC. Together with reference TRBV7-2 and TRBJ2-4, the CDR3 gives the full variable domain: GAGVSQSPSNKVTEKGKDVELRCDPISGHTALYWYRQSLGQGLEFLIYFQGNSAPDKSGLPSDRFSAERTGGSVSTLTIQRTQQEDSAVYLCASSLFAGTAIAKNIQYFGAGTRLSVL.

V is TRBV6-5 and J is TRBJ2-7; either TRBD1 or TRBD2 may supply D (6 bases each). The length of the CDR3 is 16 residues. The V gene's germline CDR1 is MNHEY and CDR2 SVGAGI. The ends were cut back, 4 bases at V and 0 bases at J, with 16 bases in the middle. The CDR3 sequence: CASSSPLGGFSYEQYF. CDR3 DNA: TGTGCCAGCAGTTCCCCGCTAGGGGGGTTCTCCTACGAGCAGTACTTC.

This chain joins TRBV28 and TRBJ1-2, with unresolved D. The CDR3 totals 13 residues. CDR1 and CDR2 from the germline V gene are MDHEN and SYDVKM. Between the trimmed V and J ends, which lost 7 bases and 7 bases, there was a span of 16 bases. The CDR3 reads CASIQGGGSGYTF. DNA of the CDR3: TGTGCCAGCATCCAAGGAGGAGGTAGTGGCTACACCTTC.

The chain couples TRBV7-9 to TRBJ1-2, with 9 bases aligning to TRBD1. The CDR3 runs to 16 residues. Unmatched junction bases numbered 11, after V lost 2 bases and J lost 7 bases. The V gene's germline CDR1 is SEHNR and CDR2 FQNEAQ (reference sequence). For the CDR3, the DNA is TGTGCCAGCAGCTTACCGCTGAACAGGGGGCAGGGTGGCTACACCTTC. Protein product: CASSLPLNRGQGGYTF.

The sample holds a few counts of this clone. The DNA for the CDR3 is TGTGCCAGCAGCCTAAAATCCGGGACTAGCTTCTACACCGGGGAGCTGTTTTTT. This translates into CASSLKSGTSFYTGELFF. V usage is TRBV11-2 and J usage is TRBJ2-2, with 9 bases fitting TRBD2. The CDR3 loop spans 18 amino acids. Germline assignment: CDR1 SGHAT and CDR2 FQNNGV. With 5 bases clipped from V and 3 bases from J, the junction kept 13 bases outside the gene matches.

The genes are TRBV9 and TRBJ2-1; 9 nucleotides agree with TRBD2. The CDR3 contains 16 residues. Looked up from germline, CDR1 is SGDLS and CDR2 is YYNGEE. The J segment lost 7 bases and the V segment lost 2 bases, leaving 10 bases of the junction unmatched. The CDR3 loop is CASSVDLAGRGNEQFF. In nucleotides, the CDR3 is TGTGCCAGCAGCGTCGATCTAGCGGGGCGGGGGAATGAGCAGTTCTTC.

CDR3 sequence reads: CASSLVSSGGLGEQYF. The CDR3 bases are TGTGCCAGCAGCTTAGTTTCTAGCGGGGGGCTAGGGGAGCAGTACTTC. V gene TRBV11-2 combines with J gene TRBJ2-7, with TRBD2 matching over 11 bases. V lost 1 base and J lost 7; bases outside the gene matches: 9. Germline V CDR1 and CDR2: SGHAT, FQNNGV. This CDR3 spans 16 amino acids.

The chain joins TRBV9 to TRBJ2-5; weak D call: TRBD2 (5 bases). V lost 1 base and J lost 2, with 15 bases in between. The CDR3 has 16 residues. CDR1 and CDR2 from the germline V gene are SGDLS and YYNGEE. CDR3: CASSVTTGERQETQYF. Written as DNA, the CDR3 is TGTGCCAGCAGCGTAACGACTGGGGAGCGGCAAGAGACCCAGTACTTC.

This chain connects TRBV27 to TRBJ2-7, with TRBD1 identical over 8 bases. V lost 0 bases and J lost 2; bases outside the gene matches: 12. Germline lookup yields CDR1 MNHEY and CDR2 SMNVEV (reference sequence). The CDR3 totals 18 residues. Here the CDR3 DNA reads TGTGCCAGCAGTTTATCCCTCCCCCAGACAGGGGTCCCCTACGAGCAGTACTTC. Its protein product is CASSLSLPQTGVPYEQYF.

CDR3 coding DNA: TGTGCCAGCAGGGCCCGTGGCCCCAATCAGCCCCAGCATTTT. Translation: CASRARGPNQPQHF. The rearrangement uses TRBV7-2 and TRBJ1-5; no firm D call. Trimming took 6 bases from V and 3 from J, leaving 12 bases between them. The germline V gene encodes CDR1 SGHTA and CDR2 FQGNSA. The CDR3 contains 14 residues.

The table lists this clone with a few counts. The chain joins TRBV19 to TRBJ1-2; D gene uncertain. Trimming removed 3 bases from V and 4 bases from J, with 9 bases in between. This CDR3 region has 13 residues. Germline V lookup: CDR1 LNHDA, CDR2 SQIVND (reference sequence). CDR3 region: CASSISAVYGYTF. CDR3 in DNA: TGTGCCAGTAGTATTTCGGCGGTCTATGGCTACACCTTC.

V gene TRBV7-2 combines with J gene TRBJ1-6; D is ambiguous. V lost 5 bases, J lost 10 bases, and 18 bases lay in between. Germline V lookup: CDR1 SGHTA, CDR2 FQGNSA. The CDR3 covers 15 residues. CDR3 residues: CASSPGFGVGSPLHF. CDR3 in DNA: TGTGCCAGCAGCCCCGGGTTTGGGGTTGGATCACCCCTCCACTTT.